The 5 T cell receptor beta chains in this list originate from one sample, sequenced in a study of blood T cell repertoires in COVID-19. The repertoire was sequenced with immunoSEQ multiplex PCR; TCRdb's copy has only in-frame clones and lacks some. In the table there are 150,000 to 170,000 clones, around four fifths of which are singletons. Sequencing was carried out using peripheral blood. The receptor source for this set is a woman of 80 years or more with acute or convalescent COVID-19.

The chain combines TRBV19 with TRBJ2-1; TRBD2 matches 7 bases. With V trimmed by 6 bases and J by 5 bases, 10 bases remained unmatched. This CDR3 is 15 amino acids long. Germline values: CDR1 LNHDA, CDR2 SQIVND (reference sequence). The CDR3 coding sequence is TGTGCCAGTAGAAATCGGCCTAGCGGTCACAATGAGCAGTTCTTC. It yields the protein CASRNRPSGHNEQFF.

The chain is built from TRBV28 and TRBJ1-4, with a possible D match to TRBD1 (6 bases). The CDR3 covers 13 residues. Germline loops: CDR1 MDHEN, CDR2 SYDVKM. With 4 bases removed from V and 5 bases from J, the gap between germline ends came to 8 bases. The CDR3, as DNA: TGTGCCAGCAGTTACGACAGGAATGAAAAACTGTTTTTT. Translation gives CASSYDRNEKLFF.

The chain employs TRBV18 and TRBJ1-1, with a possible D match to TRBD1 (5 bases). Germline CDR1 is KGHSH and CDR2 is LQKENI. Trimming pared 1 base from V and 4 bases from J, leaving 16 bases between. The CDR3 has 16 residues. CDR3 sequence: CASSPLAGAPGTEAFF. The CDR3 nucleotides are TGTGCCAGCTCACCACTGGCTGGGGCGCCGGGCACTGAAGCTTTCTTT.

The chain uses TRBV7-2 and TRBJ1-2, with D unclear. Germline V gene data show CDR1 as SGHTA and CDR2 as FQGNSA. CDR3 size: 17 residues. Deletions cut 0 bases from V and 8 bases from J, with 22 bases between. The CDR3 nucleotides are TGTGCCAGCAGCTTAGCCATGGTTTCAGACAAGCCGTGGGGCTACACCTTC. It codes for CASSLAMVSDKPWGYTF.

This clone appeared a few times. CDR3 bases: TGTGCCATCAGACAACATCTAGCGGGAGGGGGAACAGATACGCAGTATTTT. It encodes CAIRQHLAGGGTDTQYF. The V call is TRBV10-3, the J call TRBJ2-3; 12 nucleotides line up with TRBD2. This CDR3 region has 17 residues. J gave up 3 bases and V 6 bases, and 10 bases lay outside the gene matches. Germline values: CDR1 ENHRY, CDR2 SYGVKD.